Listed here is a single T cell receptor (beta chain). The CDR3 sequence is 12 residues long. Germline assignment: CDR1 GTSNPN and CDR2 SVGIG (reference sequence). Trimming left V 1 base short and J 7 bases short, with 8 bases between. Survey-level TCR beta sequencing used the immunoSEQ assay. Some clones are missing from TCRdb's copy, which holds only in-frame ones; the method was immunoSEQ multiplex PCR. The sample contains some 68,000 clones, 93% of which appear only once. The sample consisted of PBMCs. This chain links TRBV30 with TRBJ1-5; a possible D gene is TRBD1 (5 bases). This TCR came from a man aged 35-49 years with rheumatoid arthritis. Here the CDR3 DNA reads TGTGCCTGGAGTGATGGGGCCCAGCCCCAGCATTTT. Translation: CAWSDGAQPQHF.